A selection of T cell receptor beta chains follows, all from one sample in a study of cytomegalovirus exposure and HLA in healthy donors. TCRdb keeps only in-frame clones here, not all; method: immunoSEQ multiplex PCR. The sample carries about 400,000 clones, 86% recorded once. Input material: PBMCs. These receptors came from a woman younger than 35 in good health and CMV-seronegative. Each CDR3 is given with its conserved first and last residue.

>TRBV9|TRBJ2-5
CASSATGGGETQYF
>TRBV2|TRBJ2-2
CASGAQRGNTGELFF
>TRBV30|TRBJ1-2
CAWTNGVPYGYTF
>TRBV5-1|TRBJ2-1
CASSAVAGQGYNEQFF
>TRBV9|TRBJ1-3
CASSVEGVFGPHRSYAGNTIYF
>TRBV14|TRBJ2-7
CASSQDGAAGWGSYEQYF
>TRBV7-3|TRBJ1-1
CASSRRMSTEAFF
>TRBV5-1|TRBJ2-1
CASSLAGGPSNEQFF
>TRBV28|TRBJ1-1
CASMTGSFEAFF
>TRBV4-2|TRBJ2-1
CASSSSGTRGGDEQFF
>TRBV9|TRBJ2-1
CASSVVISNEQFF
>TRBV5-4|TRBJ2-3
CASSYRTGGGTDTQYF
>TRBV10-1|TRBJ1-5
CASSESGGPGGQPQHF
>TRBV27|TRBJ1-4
CASRLGRGKEKLFF
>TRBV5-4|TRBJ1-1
CASSLPGSHPEAFF
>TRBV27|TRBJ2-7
CASSFRGQGTYEQYF
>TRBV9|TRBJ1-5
CASSVGPGANQPQHF
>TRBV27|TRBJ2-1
CASSLFLARRQFF
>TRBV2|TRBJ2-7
CASRKEGGTNYEQYF
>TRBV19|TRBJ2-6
CASSMGLASGRGSGANVLTF
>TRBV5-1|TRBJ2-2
CASSWTGGNTGELFF
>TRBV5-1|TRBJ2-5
CASSLGSQVAETQYF
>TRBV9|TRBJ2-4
CASSASGTENIQYF
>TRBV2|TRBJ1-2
CASSPQGLLYGYTF
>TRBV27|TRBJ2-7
CASKTSGLSYEQYF
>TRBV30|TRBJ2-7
CAWIPAGGLSYEQYF
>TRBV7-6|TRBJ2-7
CASSLYGDSTYEQYF
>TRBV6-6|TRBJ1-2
CASSQGQAYGYTF
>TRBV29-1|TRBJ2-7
CSVEGRGGEYEQYF
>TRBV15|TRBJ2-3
CATSRGTSGGVDTQYF
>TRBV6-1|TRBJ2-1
CASSEVRGVRLNEQFF
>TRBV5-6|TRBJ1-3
CASSLGTAGNTIYF
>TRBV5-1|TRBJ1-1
CASSSASGGFGEAFF
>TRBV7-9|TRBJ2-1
CASSTSGSNHNEQFF
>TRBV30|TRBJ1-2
CAWSVQINYGYTF
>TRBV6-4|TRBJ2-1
CASTPTSGGVNEQFF
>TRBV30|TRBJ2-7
CAWSKGTISYEQYF
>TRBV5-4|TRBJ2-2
CASSREPGTGELFF
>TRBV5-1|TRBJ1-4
CASSEASKEKLFF
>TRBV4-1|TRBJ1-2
CASSQVDSGYTF
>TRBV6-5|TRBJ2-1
CASSSAGQGGNEQFF
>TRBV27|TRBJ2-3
CASSLSSLTDTQYF
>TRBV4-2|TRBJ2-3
CASSQDWLATDTQYF
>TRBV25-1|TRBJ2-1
CATPGPDSSYNEQFF
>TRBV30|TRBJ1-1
CAYLPLGNTEAFF
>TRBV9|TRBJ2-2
CASSVMASGTGELFF
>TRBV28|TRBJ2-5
CASSLYRTGRAGETQYF
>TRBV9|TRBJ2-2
CASSVVPGMSSTGELFF